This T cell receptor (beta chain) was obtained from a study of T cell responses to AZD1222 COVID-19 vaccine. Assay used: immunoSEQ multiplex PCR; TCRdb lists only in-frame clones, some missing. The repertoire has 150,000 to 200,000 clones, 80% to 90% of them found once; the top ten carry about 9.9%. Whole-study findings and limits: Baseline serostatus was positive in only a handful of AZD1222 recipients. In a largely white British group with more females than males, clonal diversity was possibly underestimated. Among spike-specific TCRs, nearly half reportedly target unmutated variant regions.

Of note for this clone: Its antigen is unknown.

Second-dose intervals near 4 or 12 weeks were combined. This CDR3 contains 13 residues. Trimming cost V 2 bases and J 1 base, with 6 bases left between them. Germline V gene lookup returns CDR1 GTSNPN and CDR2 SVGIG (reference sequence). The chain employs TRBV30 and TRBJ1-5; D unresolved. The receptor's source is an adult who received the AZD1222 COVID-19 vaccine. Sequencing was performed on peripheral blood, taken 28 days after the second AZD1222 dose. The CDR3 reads CAWSFASNQPQHF. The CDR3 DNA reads TGTGCCTGGAGTTTTGCCAGCAATCAGCCCCAGCATTTT.